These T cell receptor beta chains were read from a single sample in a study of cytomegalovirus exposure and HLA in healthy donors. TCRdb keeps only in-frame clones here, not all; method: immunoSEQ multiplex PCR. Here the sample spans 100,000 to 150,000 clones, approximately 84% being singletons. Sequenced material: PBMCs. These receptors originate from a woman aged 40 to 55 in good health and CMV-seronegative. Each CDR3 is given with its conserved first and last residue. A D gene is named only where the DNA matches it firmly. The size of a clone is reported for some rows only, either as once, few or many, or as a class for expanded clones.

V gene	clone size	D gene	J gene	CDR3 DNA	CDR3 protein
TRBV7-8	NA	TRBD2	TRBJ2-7	TGTGCCAGCAGCTTGATGGCTAGCGGAGGGAGGTACGAGCAGTACTTC	CASSLMASGGRYEQYF
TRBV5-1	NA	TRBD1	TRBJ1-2	TGCGCCAGCAGCTTAGCAGGGGGCGCAGAGGGCTACACCTTC	CASSLAGGAEGYTF
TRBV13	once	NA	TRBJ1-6	TGTGCCAGCAGCTTAGAAGGGGTGAATTCACCCCTCCACTTT	CASSLEGVNSPLHF
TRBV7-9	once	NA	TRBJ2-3	TGTTCCAGCAGCTCCGCCGGGCAGTATTTT	CSSSSAGQYF
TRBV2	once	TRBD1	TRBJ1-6	TGTGCCAGCAGGAGGGACAGGGTGAATTCACCCCTCCACTTT	CASRRDRVNSPLHF
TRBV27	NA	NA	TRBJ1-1	TGTGCCAGCACCCCATGGGGCAACCGGGCGAACACTGAAGCTTTCTTT	CASTPWGNRANTEAFF
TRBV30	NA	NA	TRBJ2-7	TGTGCCTTATCAGCCTTCGGGGATCTCGAGCAGTACTTC	CALSAFGDLEQYF
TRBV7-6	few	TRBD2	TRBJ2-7	TGTGCCAGCAGCTTAGAAGCGGCCATTGGACTAGTTGGATCCGAGCAGTACTTC	CASSLEAAIGLVGSEQYF
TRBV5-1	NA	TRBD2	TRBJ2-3	TGCGCCAGCAGCTTCTCTAGCGGATTCACAGATACGCAGTATTTT	CASSFSSGFTDTQYF
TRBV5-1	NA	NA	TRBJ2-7	TGCGCCAGCAGCTTCTTAATATCATCGAGCTCCTACGAGCAGTACTTC	CASSFLISSSSYEQYF
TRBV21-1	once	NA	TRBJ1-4	TGTGCCAGCACCTCAGGCCGGGGGAATAATGAAAAACTGTTTTTT	CASTSGRGNNEKLFF
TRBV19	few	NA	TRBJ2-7	TGTGCCAGTGCAGACATCAGCCTACGAGTGCAGTACTTC	CASADISLRVQYF
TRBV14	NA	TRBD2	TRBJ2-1	TGTGCCAGCAGACCCTTAGCGGGGGGCTCCTACAATGAGCAGTTCTTC	CASRPLAGGSYNEQFF